These 19 T cell receptor beta chains were all obtained from the same sample, sequenced in a study. TCRdb independently ran MiXCR on the 5' RACE reads; one entry per CDR3 protein. The sample has some 54,000 distinct CDR3 sequences; 17% are singletons. Sequenced material: naive CD4+ T cells sorted from blood. Subset: naive CD4+ T cells, CD4+CD45RA+CD25-. The receptors were gathered from a female donor with breast cancer.

Many counts were recorded for this clonotype. This rearrangement joins TRBV15 to TRBJ1-1; possible D gene TRBD1, 5 bases. The V gene's germline CDR1 is LNHNV and CDR2 YYDKDF (reference sequence). The CDR3 is made up of 13 amino acids. The germline V and J ends were trimmed by 5 bases and 5 bases, with 12 bases remaining between them. CDR3 in amino acids: CATSRGGWTEAFF. The DNA for the CDR3 is TGTGCCACCAGCCGGGGCGGGTGGACTGAAGCTTTCTTT.

This clonotype was counted a few times. The chain couples TRBV20-1 to TRBJ2-1; 8 bases fit TRBD2. The V segment lost 6 bases and the J segment 7 bases; nucleotides outside the gene matches: 17. Germline V gene lookup returns CDR1 DFQATT and CDR2 SNEGSKA (reference sequence). The CDR3 sequence is 16 residues long. Here the CDR3 DNA reads TGCAGTGCCCCGCGCCCGCCAGCGGGAGCGCGTAATGAGCAGTTCTTC. It specifies CSAPRPPAGARNEQFF.

This clonotype was seen repeatedly, ten times or more. The genes are TRBV7-2 and TRBJ1-2; D unresolved. Trimming removed 2 bases from V and 2 bases from J, with 9 bases in between. The CDR3 is made up of 14 amino acids. CDR1 and CDR2 (germline): SGHTA, FQGNSA. The CDR3 sequence is CASSLNGRNYGYTF. CDR3 DNA sequence: TGTGCCAGCAGCTTAAATGGCAGGAACTATGGCTACACCTTC.

This clonotype was counted many times. V usage is TRBV20-1 and J usage is TRBJ2-7, with D unclear. The germline CDR1 and CDR2 sequences are DFQATT and SNEGSKA (reference sequence). CDR3 length: 15 residues. V was shortened by 6 bases and J by 5 bases, with 23 bases between the two germline ends. This chain's CDR3 is CSARKVGPLTNEQYF. The CDR3 coding sequence is TGCAGTGCGAGAAAAGTTGGACCTTTAACCAACGAGCAGTACTTC.

The chain uses TRBV30 and TRBJ2-7; 7 positions match TRBD1. The CDR3 spans 12 residues. Germline V gives CDR1 GTSNPN, CDR2 SVGIG (reference sequence). Trimming cost V 1 base and J 4 bases; bases outside gene matches: 1. CDR3 bases: TGTGCCTGGAGTGGGACAGGATACGAGCAGTACTTC. This gives the protein CAWSGTGYEQYF.

The chain couples TRBV7-2 to TRBJ1-2; no definite D call. Trimming pared 2 bases from V and 1 base from J, leaving 11 bases between. CDR1 and CDR2 from the germline V gene are SGHTA and FQGNSA. The CDR3 spans 15 residues. For the CDR3, the DNA is TGTGCCAGCAGCTTATTTGCTTCGTTTAACTATGGCTACACCTTC. Protein: CASSLFASFNYGYTF.

This chain connects TRBV5-1 to TRBJ1-2; D may be TRBD1 (5 bases). CDR1 is SGHRS, CDR2 YFSETQ, per germline. The ends were cut back, 4 bases at V and 3 bases at J, with 16 bases in the middle. The CDR3 runs to 15 residues. The CDR3 DNA reads TGCGCCAGCAGCCTGGGTGGAGGGGTCGACTATGGCTACACCTTC. Encoded protein: CASSLGGGVDYGYTF.

Worth noting for this clonotype: A read error may explain this, as a much larger clone is one base away. The V call is TRBV9, the J call TRBJ2-7, with 7 nucleotides matching TRBD2. Germline V gene data show CDR1 as SGDLS and CDR2 as YYNGEE. The CDR3 sequence is 15 residues long. Unmatched junction bases numbered 11, after V lost 3 bases and J lost 5 bases. CDR3 in DNA: TGTGCCAGCAGCGGGACACTAGCGTCTTTTGACGAGCAGTACTTC. This sequence encodes CASSGTLASFDEQYF.

The chain couples TRBV20-1 to TRBJ2-3, with 9 bases aligning to TRBD2. The CDR3 length is 15 residues. CDR1 and CDR2 from the germline V gene are DFQATT and SNEGSKA (reference sequence). Trimming cost V 5 bases and J 1 base; bases outside gene matches: 7. The CDR3 coding sequence is TGCAGTGCTCCCGGAACTAGCGGGCGCACAGATACGCAGTATTTT. This codes for CSAPGTSGRTDTQYF.

The rearrangement links TRBV20-1 to TRBJ1-1; D is possibly TRBD1 (5 bases). V was cut by 5 bases and J by 5 bases, with 15 bases left in between. CDR1 and CDR2 from the germline V gene are DFQATT and SNEGSKA (reference sequence). The CDR3 runs to 13 residues. The CDR3 DNA reads as TGCAGTGCTGGTCATAATGAGGGGACTGAAGCTTTCTTT. It codes for CSAGHNEGTEAFF.

The V call is TRBV5-1, the J call TRBJ1-4; D might be TRBD1 (5 bases). CDR3 size: 15 residues. Deletions cut 4 bases from V and 6 bases from J, with 16 bases between. Germline assignment: CDR1 SGHRS and CDR2 YFSETQ. The CDR3 region is CASSQTGTGDEKLFF. In DNA form, the CDR3 reads TGCGCCAGCAGCCAGACCGGGACGGGGGATGAAAAACTGTTTTTT. Looking up the rest from reference TRBV5-1 and TRBJ1-4 gives the full variable domain: KAGVTQTPRYLIKTRGQQVTLSCSPISGHRSVSWYQQTPGQGLQFLFEYFSETQRNKGNFPGRFSGRQFSNSRSEMNVSTLELGDSALYLCASSQTGTGDEKLFFGSGTQLSVL.

The table lists this clonotype with many counts. V gene TRBV7-9 combines with J gene TRBJ2-7; D possibly uses TRBD1 or TRBD2 (5 bases each). This CDR3 is built from 14 residues. Germline V gene lookup returns CDR1 SEHNR and CDR2 FQNEAQ (reference sequence). Trimming shortened V by 6 bases and J by 1 base, and 13 bases separated the two germline ends. The CDR3 region has the DNA TGTGCCAGCAGACGGGACGGGGTTTCCTACGAGCAGTACTTC. It translates to CASRRDGVSYEQYF.

Concerning this clonotype itself: With a much larger clone just one base away, this may be a read error. The V call is TRBV24-1, the J call TRBJ2-1; 10 nucleotides agree with TRBD1. V lost 4 bases and J lost 10; bases outside the gene matches: 18. The CDR3 has 18 residues. Germline CDR1 reads KGHDR; CDR2 reads SFDVKD. In DNA form, the CDR3 reads TGTGCCACCAGTGAGTTGGGTTTGGGACAGGGGTCCGGAGAAGAGCAGTTCTTC. Translated, it gives CATSELGLGQGSGEEQFF.

This clonotype was recorded a few times. The J gene is TRBJ2-1, the V gene TRBV24-1; D gene unclear. The germline V and J ends were trimmed by 4 bases and 4 bases, with 16 bases remaining between them. The germline V gene has CDR1 KGHDR and CDR2 SFDVKD. CDR3 length: 16 amino acids. DNA of the CDR3: TGTGCCACCAGTGACCTCGTCCCCGGATCATACAATGAGCAGTTCTTC. Protein product: CATSDLVPGSYNEQFF.

This clonotype was counted a few times. This sequence joins TRBV30 and TRBJ1-5; maybe TRBD1 (5 bases). CDR1 and CDR2 (germline): GTSNPN, SVGIG (reference sequence). The CDR3 runs 13 residues. The V end was cut by 0 bases, the J end by 7 bases, with 10 bases between. The DNA for the CDR3 is TGTGCCTGGAGTGTAGGGGCACAACAGCCCCAGCATTTT. Encoded protein: CAWSVGAQQPQHF.

The rearrangement joins TRBV5-1 to TRBJ2-1; 9 positions agree with TRBD2. Looked up from germline, CDR1 is SGHRS and CDR2 is YFSETQ. There are 14 residues in the CDR3. V dropped 7 bases and J dropped 7; count of bases not matched to a gene: 9. CDR3 in DNA: TGCGCCAGCGCCGGACTAGCGAGTTGGAATGAGCAGTTCTTC. It encodes CASAGLASWNEQFF.

The rearrangement links TRBV5-1 to TRBJ2-3, with D possibly being TRBD2 (6 bases). The CDR3 extends over 16 amino acids. Germline-derived CDR1 and CDR2 are SGHRS and YFSETQ. The V gene lost 1 base and the J gene lost 0 bases, with 12 bases spanning the gap. The DNA for the CDR3 is TGCGCCAGCAGCTTGCCCGCCGGGACTAGCACAGATACGCAGTATTTT. Translating it yields CASSLPAGTSTDTQYF.

J is TRBJ2-7 and V is TRBV5-1, with TRBD2 matching over 10 bases. The V segment lost 4 bases and the J segment 3 bases; nucleotides outside the gene matches: 7. This CDR3 contains 15 residues. Germline loops: CDR1 SGHRS, CDR2 YFSETQ. CDR3 sequence: CASSIPAGGIYEQYF. As DNA, the CDR3 is TGCGCCAGCAGCATCCCAGCGGGGGGGATCTACGAGCAGTACTTC.

This clonotype has only a few counts. The CDR3 does not close with the conserved phenylalanine or tryptophan, likely indicating a read error. The chain carries TRBV5-1 and TRBJ2-7, with TRBD2 matching over 13 bases. Trimming removed 3 bases from V and 3 bases from J; junction bases left unmatched: 6. The germline CDR1 and CDR2 sequences are SGHRS and YFSETQ. The CDR3 consists of 16 residues. CDR3 protein: CASSSGTSGNFYEQYL. As DNA, the CDR3 is TGCGCCAGCAGCTCCGGGACTAGCGGGAACTTCTACGAGCAGTACCTC.